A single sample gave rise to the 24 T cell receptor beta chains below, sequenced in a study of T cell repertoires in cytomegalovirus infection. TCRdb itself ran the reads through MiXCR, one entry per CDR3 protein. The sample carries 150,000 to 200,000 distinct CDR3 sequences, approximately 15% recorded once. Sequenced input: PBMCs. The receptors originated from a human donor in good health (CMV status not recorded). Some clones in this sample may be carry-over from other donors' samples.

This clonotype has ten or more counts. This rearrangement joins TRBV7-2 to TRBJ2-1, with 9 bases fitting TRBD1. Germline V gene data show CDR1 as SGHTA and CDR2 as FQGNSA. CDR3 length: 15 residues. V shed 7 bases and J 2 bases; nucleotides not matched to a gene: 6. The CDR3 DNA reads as TGTGCCAGCACCCCGACAGGGGGAGCCTACAATGAGCAGTTCTTC. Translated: CASTPTGGAYNEQFF.

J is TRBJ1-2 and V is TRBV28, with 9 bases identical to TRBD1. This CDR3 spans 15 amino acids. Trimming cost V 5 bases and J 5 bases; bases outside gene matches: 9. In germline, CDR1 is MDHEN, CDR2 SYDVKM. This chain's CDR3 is CASSNDRGGDYGYTF. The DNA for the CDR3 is TGTGCCAGCAGTAACGACAGGGGGGGTGATTATGGCTACACCTTC.

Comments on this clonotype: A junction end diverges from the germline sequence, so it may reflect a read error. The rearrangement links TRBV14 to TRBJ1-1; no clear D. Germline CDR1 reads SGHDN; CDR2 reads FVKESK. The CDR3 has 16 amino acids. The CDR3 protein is CASSQDPAGRFTEALF. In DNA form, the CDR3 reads TGTGCCAGCAGCCAAGATCCGGCGGGCCGGTTCACTGAAGCTTTGTTT.

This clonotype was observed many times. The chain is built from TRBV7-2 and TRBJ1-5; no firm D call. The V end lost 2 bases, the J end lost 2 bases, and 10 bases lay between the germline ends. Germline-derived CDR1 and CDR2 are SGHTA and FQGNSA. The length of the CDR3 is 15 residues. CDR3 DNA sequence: TGTGCCAGCAGCTTACGCGGTACTGGCAATCAGCCCCAGCATTTT. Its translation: CASSLRGTGNQPQHF.

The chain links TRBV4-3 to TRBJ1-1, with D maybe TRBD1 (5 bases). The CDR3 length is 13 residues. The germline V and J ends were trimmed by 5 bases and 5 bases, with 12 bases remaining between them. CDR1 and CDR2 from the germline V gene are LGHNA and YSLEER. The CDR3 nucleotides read TGCGCCAGCAGCAGGGACGGAGGGACTGAAGCTTTCTTT. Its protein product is CASSRDGGTEAFF.

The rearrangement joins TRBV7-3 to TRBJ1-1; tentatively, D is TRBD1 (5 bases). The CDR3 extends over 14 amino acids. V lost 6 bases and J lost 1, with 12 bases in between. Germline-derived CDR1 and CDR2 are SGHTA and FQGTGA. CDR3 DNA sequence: TGTGCCAGCAGTTACGGGGGGAGGAACACTGAAGCTTTCTTT. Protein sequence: CASSYGGRNTEAFF.

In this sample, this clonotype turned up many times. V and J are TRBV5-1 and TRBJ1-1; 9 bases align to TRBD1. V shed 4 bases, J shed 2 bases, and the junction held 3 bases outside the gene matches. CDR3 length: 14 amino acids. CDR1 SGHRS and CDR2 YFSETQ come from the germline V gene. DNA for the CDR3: TGCGCCAGCAGCGCAACAGGGGGCAACACTGAAGCTTTCTTT. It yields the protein CASSATGGNTEAFF.

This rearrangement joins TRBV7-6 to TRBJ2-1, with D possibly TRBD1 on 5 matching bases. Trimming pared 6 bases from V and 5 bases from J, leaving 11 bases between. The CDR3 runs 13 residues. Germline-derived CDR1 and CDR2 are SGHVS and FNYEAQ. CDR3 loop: CASRGSTDNEQFF. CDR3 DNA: TGTGCCAGCAGGGGCTCGACAGACAATGAGCAGTTCTTC.

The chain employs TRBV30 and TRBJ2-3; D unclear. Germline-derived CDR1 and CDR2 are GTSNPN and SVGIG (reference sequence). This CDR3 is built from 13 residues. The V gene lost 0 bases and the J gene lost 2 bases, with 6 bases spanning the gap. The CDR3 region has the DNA TGTGCCTGGAGTGTGGGGAACACAGATACGCAGTATTTT. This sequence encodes CAWSVGNTDTQYF. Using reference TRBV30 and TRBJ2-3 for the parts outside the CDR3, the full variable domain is SQTIHQWPATLVQPVGSPLSLECTVEGTSNPNLYWYRQAAGRGLQLLFYSVGIGQISSEVPQNLSASRPQDRQFILSSKKLLLSDSGFYLCAWSVGNTDTQYFGPGTRLTVL.

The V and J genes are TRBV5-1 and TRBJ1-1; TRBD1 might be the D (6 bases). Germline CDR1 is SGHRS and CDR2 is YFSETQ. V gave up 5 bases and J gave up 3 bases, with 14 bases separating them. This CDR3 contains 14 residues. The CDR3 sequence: CASSSQGWDTEAFF. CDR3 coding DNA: TGCGCCAGCAGTTCACAGGGCTGGGACACTGAAGCTTTCTTT.

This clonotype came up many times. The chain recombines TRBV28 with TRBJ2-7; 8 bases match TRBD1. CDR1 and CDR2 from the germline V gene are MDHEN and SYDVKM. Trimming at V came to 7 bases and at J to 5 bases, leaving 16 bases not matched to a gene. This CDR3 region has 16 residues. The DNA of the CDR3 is TGTGCCAGCACGCTCGAACAGGGGGGAGCCGGGGACGAGCAGTACTTC. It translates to CASTLEQGGAGDEQYF.

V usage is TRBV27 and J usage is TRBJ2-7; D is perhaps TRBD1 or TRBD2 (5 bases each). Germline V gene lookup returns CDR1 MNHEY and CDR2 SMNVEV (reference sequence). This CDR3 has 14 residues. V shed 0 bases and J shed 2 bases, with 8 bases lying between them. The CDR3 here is CASSLSGTTYEQYF. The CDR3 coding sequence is TGTGCCAGCAGTTTATCCGGGACCACCTACGAGCAGTACTTC.

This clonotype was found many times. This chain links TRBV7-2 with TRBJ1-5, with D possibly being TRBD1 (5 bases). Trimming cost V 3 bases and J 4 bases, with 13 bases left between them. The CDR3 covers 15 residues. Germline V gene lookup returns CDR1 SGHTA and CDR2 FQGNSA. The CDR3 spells CASSFDSATNQPQHF. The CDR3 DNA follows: TGTGCCAGCAGCTTTGACAGCGCCACTAATCAGCCCCAGCATTTT.

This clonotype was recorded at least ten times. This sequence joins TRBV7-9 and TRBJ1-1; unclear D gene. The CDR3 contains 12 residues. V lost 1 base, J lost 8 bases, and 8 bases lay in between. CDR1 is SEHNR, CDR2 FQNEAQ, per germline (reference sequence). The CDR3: CASSLGSDEAFF. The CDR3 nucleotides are TGTGCCAGCAGCTTAGGTTCAGACGAAGCTTTCTTT.

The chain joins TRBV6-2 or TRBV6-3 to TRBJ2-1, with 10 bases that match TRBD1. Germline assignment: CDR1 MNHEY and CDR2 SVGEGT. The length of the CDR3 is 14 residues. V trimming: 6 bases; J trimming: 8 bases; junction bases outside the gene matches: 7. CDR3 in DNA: TGTGCCAGCAGGCGGGACAGGGGATCGGATGAGCAGTTCTTC. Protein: CASRRDRGSDEQFF.

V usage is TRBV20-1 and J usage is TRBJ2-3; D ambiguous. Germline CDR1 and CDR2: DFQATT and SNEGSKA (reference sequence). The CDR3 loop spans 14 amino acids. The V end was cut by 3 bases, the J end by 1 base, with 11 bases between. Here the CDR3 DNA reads TGCAGTGCTAGGAGTCTCCTAGGCACAGATACGCAGTATTTT. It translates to CSARSLLGTDTQYF.

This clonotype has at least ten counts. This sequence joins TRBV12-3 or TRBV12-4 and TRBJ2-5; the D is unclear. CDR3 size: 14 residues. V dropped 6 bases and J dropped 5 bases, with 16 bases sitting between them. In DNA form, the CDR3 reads TGTGCCAGCAGCATATGGGGATCTGGGGAGACCCAGTACTTC. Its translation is CASSIWGSGETQYF.

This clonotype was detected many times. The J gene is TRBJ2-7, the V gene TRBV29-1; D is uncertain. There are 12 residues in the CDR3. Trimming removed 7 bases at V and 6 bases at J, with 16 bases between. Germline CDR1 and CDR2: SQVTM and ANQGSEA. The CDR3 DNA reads TGCAGCGCAGCCTACCCCGGACGCGAGCAGTACTTC. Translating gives CSAAYPGREQYF.

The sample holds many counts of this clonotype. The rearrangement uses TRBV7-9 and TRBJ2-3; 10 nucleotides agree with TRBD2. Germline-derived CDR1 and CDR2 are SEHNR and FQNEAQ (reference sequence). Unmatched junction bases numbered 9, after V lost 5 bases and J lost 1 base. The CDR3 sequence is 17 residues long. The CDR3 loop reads CASSPKREGPGTDTQYF. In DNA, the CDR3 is TGTGCCAGCAGCCCAAAGCGGGAGGGCCCGGGCACAGATACGCAGTATTTT. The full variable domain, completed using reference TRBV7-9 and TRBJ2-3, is DTGVSQNPRHKITKRGQNVTFRCDPISEHNRLYWYRQTLGQGPEFLTYFQNEAQLEKSRLLSDRFSAERPKGSFSTLEIQRTEQGDSAMYLCASSPKREGPGTDTQYFGPGTRLTVL.

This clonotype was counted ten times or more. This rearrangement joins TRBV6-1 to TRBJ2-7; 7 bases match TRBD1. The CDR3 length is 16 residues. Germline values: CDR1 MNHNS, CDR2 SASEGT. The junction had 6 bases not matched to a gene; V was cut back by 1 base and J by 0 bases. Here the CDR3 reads CASSEVTGSFSYEQYF. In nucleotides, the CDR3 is TGTGCCAGCAGTGAAGTGACAGGGTCCTTCTCCTACGAGCAGTACTTC.

CDR3 loop: CASSITTSGRVYEQYF. The CDR3 region has the DNA TGCGCCAGCAGCATCACGACTAGCGGGAGGGTCTACGAGCAGTACTTC. The V and J genes are TRBV5-1 and TRBJ2-7; TRBD2 aligns across 14 bases. J was trimmed by 3 bases and V by 4 bases; bases with no gene match: 6. The CDR3 is made up of 16 amino acids. Germline V gives CDR1 SGHRS, CDR2 YFSETQ.

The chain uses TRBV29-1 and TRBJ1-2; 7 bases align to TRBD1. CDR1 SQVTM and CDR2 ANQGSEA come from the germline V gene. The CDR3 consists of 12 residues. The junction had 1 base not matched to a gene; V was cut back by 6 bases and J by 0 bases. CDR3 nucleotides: TGCAGCGTCGGGACAGCTAACTATGGCTACACCTTC. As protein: CSVGTANYGYTF.

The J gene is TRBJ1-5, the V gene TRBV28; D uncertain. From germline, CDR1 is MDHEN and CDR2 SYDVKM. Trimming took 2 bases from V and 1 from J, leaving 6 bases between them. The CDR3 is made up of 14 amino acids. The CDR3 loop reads CASSLILSNQPQHF. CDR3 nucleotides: TGTGCCAGCAGTTTAATTCTGAGCAATCAGCCCCAGCATTTT.

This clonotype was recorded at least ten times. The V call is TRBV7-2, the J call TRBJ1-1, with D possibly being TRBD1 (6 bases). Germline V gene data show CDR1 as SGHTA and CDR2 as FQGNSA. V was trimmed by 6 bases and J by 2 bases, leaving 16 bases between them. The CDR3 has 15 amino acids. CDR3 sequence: CASRRGSGINTEAFF. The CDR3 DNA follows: TGTGCCAGCAGGAGGGGGTCGGGAATAAACACTGAAGCTTTCTTT.